One sample yielded the 32 T cell receptor beta chains listed below, sequenced in a study of T cell responses to AZD1222 COVID-19 vaccine. Using immunoSEQ multiplex PCR, the repertoire was profiled, and TCRdb retains in-frame clones only, with some absent. Among 130,000 to 150,000 clones listed, approximately 90% were seen once. The input for sequencing was peripheral blood, taken on day 0 of AZD1222 vaccination. These receptors all come from an adult in good health.

The genes are TRBV7-8 and TRBJ2-7; 8 positions agree with TRBD1. The CDR3 extends over 15 amino acids. CDR1 SGHVS and CDR2 FQNEAQ come from the germline V gene. The V gene end was trimmed by 1 base and the J gene end by 2 bases; junction bases not matched to a gene: 4. CDR3 DNA sequence: TGTGCCAGCAGCTTAGGAGGACAGGGTACCTACGAGCAGTACTTC. Amino acids: CASSLGGQGTYEQYF.

The chain employs TRBV3-1 (or the pseudogene TRBV3-2) and TRBJ1-1; no definite D call. The V gene lost 1 base and the J gene lost 11 bases, with 11 bases spanning the gap. The CDR3 runs to 12 residues. In germline, CDR1 is LGHDT, CDR2 YNNKEL (reference sequence). CDR3 coding DNA: TGTGCCAGCAGCCAAGGCGCGGGCGCTGCTTTCTTT. It specifies CASSQGAGAAFF.

V is TRBV11-3 and J is TRBJ1-5; 8 bases align to TRBD1. The germline V gene encodes CDR1 SGHNT and CDR2 YENEEA. The ends lost 6 bases at V and 0 bases at J; junction bases unmatched: 7. The CDR3 has 16 amino acids. CDR3 loop: CASRDRVGYSNQPQHF. In DNA form, the CDR3 reads TGTGCCAGCAGGGACAGGGTCGGATATAGCAATCAGCCCCAGCATTTT.

The chain carries TRBV7-2 and TRBJ1-1; no definite D call. The CDR3 consists of 15 residues. CDR1 is SGHTA, CDR2 FQGNSA, per germline. V gave up 5 bases and J gave up 1 base, with 14 bases separating them. The CDR3 bases are TGTGCCAGCAGCCACCTGACCCCTCAGAACACTGAAGCTTTCTTT. This encodes CASSHLTPQNTEAFF.

The chain recombines TRBV19 with TRBJ2-1, with D possibly being TRBD2 (5 bases). Trimming removed 6 bases at V and 8 bases at J, with 20 bases between. CDR1 is LNHDA, CDR2 SQIVND, per germline (reference sequence). CDR3 size: 15 residues. The CDR3 bases are TGTGCCAGTAGCCCAGGCCCTGGACTTTCCCATGAGCAGTTCTTC. Its translation: CASSPGPGLSHEQFF.

CDR3 nucleotides: TGTGCCAGCAGTGACCCGGGACTGTTCTCTGGGGCCAACGTCCTGACTTTC. Translating it yields CASSDPGLFSGANVLTF. V and J are TRBV6-1 and TRBJ2-6, with D maybe TRBD2 (6 bases). Between the trimmed V and J ends, which lost 3 bases and 0 bases, there was a span of 12 bases. The CDR3 length is 17 residues. Germline V gives CDR1 MNHNS, CDR2 SASEGT.

The rearrangement uses TRBV6-5 and TRBJ1-4, with TRBD1 matching over 11 bases. The CDR3 consists of 13 residues. The V gene's germline CDR1 is MNHEY and CDR2 SVGAGI. V gave up 9 bases and J gave up 7 bases; unmatched junction bases: 4. CDR3 nucleotide sequence: TGTGCCAGTAGGACAGGGGGCCGTGAAAAACTGTTTTTT. Translated, it gives CASRTGGREKLFF.

The CDR3: CAISGPEWAEAFF. The CDR3, as DNA: TGTGCCATCAGTGGTCCGGAGTGGGCTGAAGCTTTCTTT. This rearrangement joins TRBV10-3 to TRBJ1-1; unclear D gene. V lost 4 bases to trimming and J lost 6 bases, with 12 bases between them. CDR3 length: 13 residues. The germline V gene encodes CDR1 ENHRY and CDR2 SYGVKD.

The V gene is TRBV6-2 or TRBV6-3, the J gene TRBJ2-5, with 9 bases identical to TRBD2. CDR3 length equals 17 residues. Unmatched junction bases numbered 5, after V lost 0 bases and J lost 0 bases. Germline CDR1 reads MNHEY; CDR2 reads SVGEGT. The CDR3 bases are TGTGCCAGCAGTTACTCAAGAAAGCGGGGGGACCAAGAGACCCAGTACTTC. Translating it yields CASSYSRKRGDQETQYF.

This chain links TRBV5-8 with TRBJ2-1; perhaps TRBD1 as D (5 bases). V was cut by 4 bases and J by 4 bases, with 18 bases left in between. The CDR3 covers 16 residues. Germline V gene data show CDR1 as SGHTS and CDR2 as YDEGEE. Here the CDR3 DNA reads TGTGCCAGCAGCCACGCACGGACACGATTATACAATGAGCAGTTCTTC. It yields the protein CASSHARTRLYNEQFF.

The V call is TRBV7-2, the J call TRBJ1-2, with D possibly being TRBD1 (6 bases). The CDR3 length is 15 residues. Trimming shortened V by 5 bases and J by 0 bases, and 13 bases separated the two germline ends. Germline assignment: CDR1 SGHTA and CDR2 FQGNSA. CDR3 protein: CASSIGQQANYGYTF. In nucleotides, the CDR3 is TGTGCCAGCAGCATTGGACAGCAGGCTAACTATGGCTACACCTTC. Complete variable domain (other parts from reference TRBV7-2 and TRBJ1-2): GAGVSQSPSNKVTEKGKDVELRCDPISGHTALYWYRQSLGQGLEFLIYFQGNSAPDKSGLPSDRFSAERTGGSVSTLTIQRTQQEDSAVYLCASSIGQQANYGYTFGSGTRLTVV.

V usage is TRBV6-4 and J usage is TRBJ1-1; 7 bases line up with TRBD1. The V gene end was trimmed by 2 bases and the J gene end by 7 bases; junction bases not matched to a gene: 13. This CDR3 has 16 amino acids. Germline-derived CDR1 and CDR2 are MRHNA and SNTAGT. The CDR3 loop is CASSDQEGALEGEAFF. CDR3 DNA: TGTGCCAGCAGTGACCAAGAGGGGGCCTTGGAAGGTGAAGCTTTCTTT.

CDR3 DNA: TGTGCCAGCATCCAGGGGGAGGGTTTGTATGGCTACACCTTC. Residues: CASIQGEGLYGYTF. This chain links TRBV2 with TRBJ1-2; 7 bases line up with TRBD1. Germline CDR1 and CDR2: SNHLY and FYNNEI. J was trimmed by 5 bases and V by 7 bases; bases with no gene match: 10. The CDR3 spans 14 residues.

The chain employs TRBV5-1 and TRBJ2-3; perhaps TRBD1 as D (6 bases). The germline V and J ends were trimmed by 0 bases and 4 bases, with 12 bases remaining between them. Germline-derived CDR1 and CDR2 are SGHRS and YFSETQ. This CDR3 has 15 amino acids. CDR3 bases: TGCGCCAGCAGCTTGGGGGGGCTCAGGTCAGATACGCAGTATTTT. Protein sequence: CASSLGGLRSDTQYF.

CDR3 DNA: TGTGCCAGCAGCCCCTCGGGACAGGGGATCCAGCCCCAGCATTTT. It encodes CASSPSGQGIQPQHF. The chain couples TRBV7-2 to TRBJ1-5; 10 nucleotides line up with TRBD1. The CDR3 is 15 residues long. The V gene's germline CDR1 is SGHTA and CDR2 FQGNSA. Losses at the gene ends were 5 bases for V and 7 bases for J; bases not matched to a gene: 8.

The V call is TRBV12-5, the J call TRBJ2-2; TRBD1 might be the D (5 bases). The length of the CDR3 is 15 residues. The V gene's germline CDR1 is LGHNT and CDR2 FRNRAP. V lost 5 bases and J 0 bases, leaving 10 bases between the germline ends. The CDR3 region has the DNA TGTGCTAGTGGTCGGACATATCCGAACACCGGGGAGCTGTTTTTT. Protein product: CASGRTYPNTGELFF. Supplemented by reference TRBV12-5 and TRBJ2-2, the full variable domain reads DARVTQTPRHKVTEMGQEVTMRCQPILGHNTVFWYRQTMMQGLELLAYFRNRAPLDDSGMPKDRFSAEMPDATLATLKIQPSEPRDSAVYFCASGRTYPNTGELFFGEGSRLTVL.

V and J are TRBV4-3 and TRBJ1-5; D gene uncertain. CDR3 length equals 19 residues. Trimming stripped 1 base from V and 0 bases from J, with 19 bases between. The germline CDR1 and CDR2 sequences are LGHNA and YSLEER. CDR3 protein: CASSQVYREGINSNQPQHF. The CDR3 nucleotides read TGCGCCAGCAGCCAAGTCTACCGGGAAGGGATAAATAGCAATCAGCCCCAGCATTTT.

This chain connects TRBV7-3 to TRBJ1-6, with 9 bases aligning to TRBD1. Trimming took 0 bases from V and 7 from J; bases not matched to a gene: 7. The CDR3 is made up of 17 amino acids. Per germline, CDR1 SGHTA and CDR2 FQGTGA. In nucleotides, the CDR3 is TGTGCCAGCAGCTTAACGGGGACAGGGATAGCAAATTCACCCCTCCACTTT. Residues: CASSLTGTGIANSPLHF.

The chain combines TRBV7-3 with TRBJ2-3; D possibly corresponds to TRBD2 (5 bases). CDR3 length: 17 amino acids. V gave up 0 bases and J gave up 4 bases, with 17 bases separating them. Germline CDR1 and CDR2: SGHTA and FQGTGA. The CDR3 sequence is CASSLTGDIGVSDTQYF. Written as DNA, the CDR3 is TGTGCCAGCAGCTTAACGGGAGACATCGGGGTATCAGATACGCAGTATTTT.

V usage is TRBV28 and J usage is TRBJ1-4; tentatively, D is TRBD1 (6 bases). The CDR3 is made up of 15 amino acids. The germline V gene encodes CDR1 MDHEN and CDR2 SYDVKM. The V end lost 5 bases, the J end lost 8 bases, and 18 bases lay between the germline ends. The chain's CDR3 is CASSESRGAREKLFF. As DNA, the CDR3 is TGTGCCAGCAGTGAATCAAGGGGGGCCAGGGAAAAACTGTTTTTT.

This chain joins TRBV6-5 and TRBJ2-3; D possibly matches TRBD1 or TRBD2 (6 bases each). Germline lookup yields CDR1 MNHEY and CDR2 SVGAGI. With 8 bases removed from V and 8 bases from J, the gap between germline ends came to 20 bases. This CDR3 is built from 14 residues. CDR3 in DNA: TGTGCCAGCTGGAAGGGGGGAGTTTCCAGTACGCAGTATTTT. It encodes CASWKGGVSSTQYF.

Here the CDR3 reads CASSLMNSGQGSEKLFF. The DNA for the CDR3 is TGCGCCAGCAGCTTGATGAATTCGGGACAGGGTAGTGAAAAACTGTTTTTT. The V and J genes are TRBV5-1 and TRBJ1-4; TRBD1 matches 9 bases. Trimming took 1 base from V and 7 from J; bases not matched to a gene: 11. The CDR3 loop spans 17 amino acids. CDR1 is SGHRS and CDR2 is YFSETQ in the germline V gene.

V usage is TRBV15 and J usage is TRBJ2-3; the D is unclear. Germline V gene sequence: CDR1 LNHNV, CDR2 YYDKDF (reference sequence). The CDR3 spans 13 residues. V lost 3 bases, J lost 6 bases, and 10 bases lay in between. The CDR3 reads CATSREVADTQYF. DNA for the CDR3: TGTGCCACCAGCAGGGAAGTGGCCGATACGCAGTATTTT.

This clone was counted a single time. J is TRBJ2-5 and V is TRBV10-3, with 8 positions matching TRBD1. The CDR3 runs 14 residues. Germline V gene sequence: CDR1 ENHRY, CDR2 SYGVKD. V gave up 6 bases and J gave up 1 base; unmatched junction bases: 4. The CDR3 loop is CAISRDRSQETQYF. In nucleotides, the CDR3 is TGTGCCATCAGCCGGGACAGGTCCCAAGAGACCCAGTACTTC.

This clone has just one count. The chain recombines TRBV7-9 with TRBJ1-2; 11 bases map to TRBD1. Germline trimming cut 3 bases from V and 7 bases from J; bases unmatched to any gene: 7. The germline V gene has CDR1 SEHNR and CDR2 FQNEAQ (reference sequence). The CDR3 has 15 amino acids. This CDR3 is CASSFRTGGASGYTF. The CDR3 nucleotides are TGTGCCAGCAGCTTCAGGACAGGGGGCGCATCTGGCTACACCTTC.

The chain is built from TRBV5-1 and TRBJ1-1; 8 bases are shared with TRBD1. J gave up 1 base and V 4 bases, and 6 bases lay outside the gene matches. Germline CDR1 reads SGHRS; CDR2 reads YFSETQ. The CDR3 length is 15 residues. CDR3 protein: CASSAAGGRNTEAFF. The CDR3 coding sequence is TGCGCCAGCAGCGCGGCAGGGGGCAGGAACACTGAAGCTTTCTTT.

This clone was picked up one time. The gene calls are TRBV6-5 and TRBJ2-7; 9 bases agree with TRBD1. The CDR3 runs to 14 residues. Germline V gives CDR1 MNHEY, CDR2 SVGAGI. V shed 2 bases and J 6 bases; nucleotides not matched to a gene: 5. The CDR3 here is CASSYRGTGPEQYF. The CDR3 DNA reads TGTGCCAGCAGTTACAGGGGGACAGGGCCCGAGCAGTACTTC.

The J gene is TRBJ2-5, the V gene TRBV11-1; possibly TRBD1 or TRBD2 for D (6 bases each). CDR3 length: 13 residues. The V gene lost 4 bases and the J gene lost 4 bases, with 10 bases spanning the gap. CDR1 and CDR2 from the germline V gene are SGHAT and FQDESV (reference sequence). The CDR3 is CASSWWGAETQYF. DNA for the CDR3: TGTGCCAGCAGCTGGTGGGGGGCAGAGACCCAGTACTTC.

This clone was observed a single time. The J gene is TRBJ1-5, the V gene TRBV18; D remains unclear. The V gene lost 2 bases and the J gene lost 2 bases, with 10 bases spanning the gap. This CDR3 has 15 amino acids. Germline assignment: CDR1 KGHSH and CDR2 LQKENI. CDR3 coding DNA: TGTGCCAGCTCACCAATTTCCGGGGGCAATCAGCCCCAGCATTTT. It translates to CASSPISGGNQPQHF.

The chain employs TRBV12-3 or TRBV12-4 and TRBJ1-5, with TRBD1 as a possible D gene (5 bases). Trimming pared 4 bases from V and 11 bases from J, leaving 12 bases between. The CDR3 covers 12 residues. CDR3 in amino acids: CASSSTGWSQHF. In DNA, the CDR3 is TGTGCCAGCAGTTCAACAGGCTGGTCCCAGCATTTT.

The V gene is TRBV18, the J gene TRBJ1-4, with 10 nucleotides matching TRBD1. In germline, CDR1 is KGHSH, CDR2 LQKENI. The CDR3 has 15 residues. J lost 7 bases, V lost 2 bases, and 4 bases had no gene match. This chain's CDR3 is CASSPTGTGVEKLFF. CDR3 nucleotides: TGTGCCAGCTCACCAACCGGGACAGGGGTTGAAAAACTGTTTTTT.

V usage is TRBV5-5 and J usage is TRBJ1-5, with D hard to call. This CDR3 region has 14 residues. CDR1 and CDR2 from the germline V gene are SGHKS and YYEKEE (reference sequence). V dropped 0 bases and J dropped 4 bases, with 8 bases sitting between them. CDR3 sequence reads: CASSLGALNQPQHF. In DNA form, the CDR3 reads TGTGCCAGCAGCTTGGGGGCTTTAAATCAGCCCCAGCATTTT.